Presented here are 27 T cell receptor beta chains from one specimen sequenced in a study of Ad26.COV2.S vaccination and SARS-CoV-2 variants. Documented treatment: some 20 received Ad26.COV2.S at low or high dose, single or two shots; about five received placebo; per-sample allocation not given. Sampling was performed 63 days after the first vaccine or placebo injection. Sequenced by immunoSEQ multiplex PCR; TCRdb stores in-frame clones only, minus some. The repertoire consists of some 300,000 clones, with 85% to 90% occurring once and the leading ten covering 1.5% to 2%. The specimen comprised peripheral blood, sampled in a trial of Ad26.COV2.S vaccine versus placebo. The receptors originated from a person aged 18-65 years who received the Ad26.COV2.S COVID-19 vaccine or a placebo.

The chain uses TRBV5-4 and TRBJ1-4; tentatively, D is TRBD1 (6 bases). Germline lookup yields CDR1 SGHNT and CDR2 YYREEE (reference sequence). The CDR3 sequence is 15 residues long. V lost 2 bases to trimming and J lost 4 bases, with 12 bases between them. CDR3 loop: CASSFSGGINEKLFF. The CDR3 nucleotides read TGTGCCAGCAGCTTTTCGGGGGGCATTAATGAAAAACTGTTTTTT. Filled out from reference TRBV5-4 and TRBJ1-4, the complete variable domain reads ETGVTQSPTHLIKTRGQQVTLRCSSQSGHNTVSWYQQALGQGPQFIFQYYREEENGRGNFPPRFSGLQFPNYSSELNVNALELDDSALYLCASSFSGGINEKLFFGSGTQLSVL.

The chain carries TRBV6-5 and TRBJ2-7; D might be TRBD1 (5 bases). The germline CDR1 and CDR2 sequences are MNHEY and SVGAGI. The V end was cut by 3 bases, the J end by 5 bases, with 14 bases between. The CDR3 extends over 14 amino acids. CDR3: CASSYSGYDDEQYF. The DNA of the CDR3 is TGTGCCAGCAGTTATTCAGGGTACGATGACGAGCAGTACTTC.

This clone was detected once. The chain joins TRBV3-1 (or the pseudogene TRBV3-2) to TRBJ1-4; D gene uncertain. The V gene's germline CDR1 is LGHDT and CDR2 YNNKEL (reference sequence). V shed 1 base and J shed 7 bases, with 7 bases lying between them. The CDR3 length is 13 residues. CDR3 nucleotides: TGTGCCAGCAGCCAAGTTGGGTCTGAAAAACTGTTTTTT. Amino acids: CASSQVGSEKLFF.

The CDR3 nucleotides read TGTGCCAGCACCCAGGGGGGGCCGCGGTTCTTC. Amino acid sequence: CASTQGGPRFF. The chain uses TRBV12-3 or TRBV12-4 and TRBJ2-1; D could derive from TRBD1 or TRBD2 (7 bases each). The ends were cut back, 7 bases at V and 15 bases at J, with 16 bases in the middle. The CDR3 is 11 residues long.

The rearrangement joins TRBV30 to TRBJ2-3; the D gene is possibly TRBD2 (6 bases). V was cut by 5 bases and J by 2 bases, with 14 bases left in between. Germline V gene data show CDR1 as GTSNPN and CDR2 as SVGIG (reference sequence). The CDR3 has 14 amino acids. Written as DNA, the CDR3 is TGTGCCTGGGGACCGGGACTTACCACAGATACGCAGTATTTT. Its translation: CAWGPGLTTDTQYF.

The chain recombines TRBV5-8 with TRBJ2-1; D is possibly TRBD1 or TRBD2 (6 bases each). CDR1 SGHTS and CDR2 YDEGEE come from the germline V gene. V gave up 0 bases and J gave up 3 bases, with 16 bases separating them. The CDR3 sequence is 17 residues long. Here the CDR3 reads CASSLGGTGADYNEQFF. CDR3 nucleotides: TGTGCCAGCAGCTTGGGGGGGACGGGGGCAGACTACAATGAGCAGTTCTTC.

This chain connects TRBV5-6 to TRBJ2-5; 9 nucleotides agree with TRBD2. V lost 4 bases to trimming and J lost 4 bases; unmatched junction nucleotides: 5. CDR1 and CDR2 from the germline V gene are SGHDT and YYEEEE. This CDR3 contains 14 residues. CDR3 nucleotides: TGTGCCAGCAGCGTGGGGACTAGCATAGAGACCCAGTACTTC. This translates into CASSVGTSIETQYF.

The chain carries TRBV6-6 and TRBJ2-7, with TRBD1 matching over 9 bases. This CDR3 contains 11 residues. Unmatched junction bases numbered 3, after V lost 9 bases and J lost 6 bases. The germline V gene encodes CDR1 MNHNY and CDR2 SVGAGI (reference sequence). The CDR3 nucleotides read TGTGCCAGGGGACAGGGCGGCGAGCAGTACTTC. It is translated as CARGQGGEQYF.

The chain uses TRBV9 and TRBJ2-2, with D perhaps matching TRBD1 (5 bases). The CDR3 sequence is 14 residues long. Trimming stripped 4 bases from V and 2 bases from J, with 9 bases between. Per the germline V gene, CDR1 is SGDLS and CDR2 is YYNGEE. CDR3 in amino acids: CASSPRTNTGELFF. In DNA, the CDR3 is TGTGCCAGCAGCCCGCGGACAAACACCGGGGAGCTGTTTTTT.

This clone was recorded once. The rearrangement uses TRBV7-9 and TRBJ1-1; TRBD1 matches 9 bases. The ends lost 2 bases at V and 5 bases at J; junction bases unmatched: 9. The CDR3 spans 16 residues. Germline CDR1 SEHNR, CDR2 FQNEAQ (reference sequence). CDR3 protein: CASSLRRDRANTEAFF. CDR3 nucleotides: TGTGCCAGCAGCTTACGACGGGACAGGGCGAATACTGAAGCTTTCTTT.

The V gene is TRBV3-1 (or the pseudogene TRBV3-2), the J gene TRBJ1-4; 10 bases line up with TRBD1. Germline V CDR1 and CDR2: LGHDT, YNNKEL (reference sequence). J lost 3 bases, V lost 5 bases, and 9 bases had no gene match. The CDR3 runs to 17 residues. The CDR3 DNA is TGTGCCAGCAGCTCAAGGGACAGGGGAGCTCCTAATGAAAAACTGTTTTTT. Protein product: CASSSRDRGAPNEKLFF.

This chain uses TRBV7-8 with TRBJ2-7; D is uncertain. This CDR3 is 12 amino acids long. With 1 base removed from V and 3 bases from J, the gap between germline ends came to 4 bases. Per the germline V gene, CDR1 is SGHVS and CDR2 is FQNEAQ. CDR3 nucleotide sequence: TGTGCCAGCAGCTTAGAGAACTACGAGCAGTACTTC. Protein: CASSLENYEQYF.

The V and J genes are TRBV27 and TRBJ1-6, with D maybe TRBD1 (6 bases). Trimming removed 6 bases from V and 11 bases from J, with 17 bases in between. CDR3 length: 14 residues. Looked up from germline, CDR1 is MNHEY and CDR2 is SMNVEV (reference sequence). The CDR3 reads CASSFRGALTPLHF. The DNA of the CDR3 is TGTGCCAGCAGCTTTCGGGGGGCCCTTACACCCCTCCACTTT.

This clone was seen once. The CDR3 reads CASSGSGRSYTEAFF. CDR3 in DNA: TGTGCCAGCAGTGGGTCGGGCCGCTCGTACACTGAAGCTTTCTTT. The V call is TRBV25-1, the J call TRBJ1-1; D uncertain. Germline loops: CDR1 MGHDK, CDR2 SYGVNS. V lost 4 bases and J 3 bases, leaving 15 bases between the germline ends. The CDR3 is made up of 15 amino acids.

The rearrangement links TRBV19 to TRBJ2-2; 10 bases agree with TRBD2. The ends lost 3 bases at V and 4 bases at J; junction bases unmatched: 2. The CDR3 is made up of 15 amino acids. Per the germline V gene, CDR1 is LNHDA and CDR2 is SQIVND (reference sequence). This CDR3 is CASSMRTSGTGELFF. CDR3 nucleotides: TGTGCCAGTAGTATGCGGACTAGCGGCACCGGGGAGCTGTTTTTT.

This chain links TRBV6-4 with TRBJ1-2; D gene uncertain. V was pared by 0 bases and J by 6 bases, with 11 bases between. Germline V CDR1 and CDR2: MRHNA, SNTAGT. The CDR3 totals 14 residues. The CDR3 region has the DNA TGTGCCAGCAGTGACTCGAGAGGGAACCATGGCTACACCTTC. It encodes CASSDSRGNHGYTF.

The chain links TRBV7-3 to TRBJ1-6; D gene unclear. V was clipped by 0 bases and J by 11 bases, with 11 bases between them. The V gene's germline CDR1 is SGHTA and CDR2 FQGTGA. The CDR3 has 14 amino acids. The CDR3 DNA is TGTGCCAGCAGCTTAACGGCAAGGGAGGCACCCCTCCACTTT. Translation: CASSLTAREAPLHF.

The genes are TRBV9 and TRBJ1-2; the D is unclear. The germline V and J ends were trimmed by 0 bases and 2 bases, with 5 bases remaining between them. The CDR3 length is 13 residues. CDR1 is SGDLS, CDR2 YYNGEE, per germline. CDR3 nucleotides: TGTGCCAGCAGCGTAGGGCAGAACTATGGCTACACCTTC. Amino acid sequence: CASSVGQNYGYTF.

V is TRBV7-6 and J is TRBJ2-3; D ambiguous. With 1 base removed from V and 1 base from J, the gap between germline ends came to 12 bases. This CDR3 is built from 16 residues. The V gene's germline CDR1 is SGHVS and CDR2 FNYEAQ. The CDR3 bases are TGTGCCAGCAGCTTAGAGGCAGCGCGCCGCACAGATACGCAGTATTTT. Residues: CASSLEAARRTDTQYF.

The chain recombines TRBV7-2 with TRBJ1-6; 9 bases align to TRBD1. The CDR3 runs to 15 residues. The ends lost 5 bases at V and 10 bases at J; junction bases unmatched: 9. Germline assignment: CDR1 SGHTA and CDR2 FQGNSA. The CDR3 here is CASSQRQGDLSPLHF. The CDR3 nucleotides are TGTGCCAGCAGCCAGAGACAGGGGGATTTATCACCCCTCCACTTT.

The chain links TRBV29-1 to TRBJ1-2, with 7 nucleotides matching TRBD1. The CDR3 covers 14 residues. The J segment lost 4 bases and the V segment lost 4 bases, leaving 9 bases of the junction unmatched. Germline CDR1 is SQVTM and CDR2 is ANQGSEA. The CDR3 DNA reads TGCAGCGTTGTTGACAGGGACAGCGGCTATGGCTACACCTTC. Protein sequence: CSVVDRDSGYGYTF.

V and J are TRBV5-6 and TRBJ2-3; a weak D match, TRBD2 (7 bases). CDR3 length equals 15 residues. Germline lookup yields CDR1 SGHDT and CDR2 YYEEEE. V lost 7 bases and J 1 base, leaving 16 bases between the germline ends. The CDR3 protein is CASVGGLAGTDTQYF. In DNA form, the CDR3 reads TGTGCCAGCGTGGGGGGGCTGGCGGGCACAGATACGCAGTATTTT.

The genes are TRBV27 and TRBJ1-3; D uncertain. The CDR3 totals 13 residues. CDR1 MNHEY and CDR2 SMNVEV come from the germline V gene (reference sequence). Trimming removed 3 bases from V and 3 bases from J, with 6 bases in between. CDR3 nucleotide sequence: TGTGCCAGCAGTTTCACTGATGGAAACACCATATATTTT. As protein: CASSFTDGNTIYF.

In its sample, this clone was seen once. V gene TRBV5-6 combines with J gene TRBJ2-2, with 8 bases identical to TRBD2. CDR3 length: 15 residues. The V and J ends lost 0 bases and 7 bases, in that order; junction bases with no gene match: 5. Germline V gene sequence: CDR1 SGHDT, CDR2 YYEEEE. The CDR3 nucleotides are TGTGCCAGCAGCTTGGGGGAAGCGGGGGTCGGGGAGCTGTTTTTT. It yields the protein CASSLGEAGVGELFF.

The V call is TRBV30, the J call TRBJ2-5; TRBD1 or TRBD2 may be the D gene (5 bases each). Trimming pared 3 bases from V and 5 bases from J, leaving 13 bases between. CDR3 length: 13 residues. In germline, CDR1 is GTSNPN, CDR2 SVGIG (reference sequence). DNA for the CDR3: TGTGCCTGGAGCCTCGGGGCGGGTGAGACCCAGTACTTC. This gives the protein CAWSLGAGETQYF.

The chain links TRBV3-1 (or the pseudogene TRBV3-2) to TRBJ1-1; no firm D call. CDR3 length: 13 residues. Trimming took off 4 bases at V and 1 base at J, with 7 bases between the two ends. Looked up from germline, CDR1 is LGHDT and CDR2 is YNNKEL (reference sequence). CDR3 protein: CASSRLGNTEAFF. The CDR3 DNA is TGTGCCAGCAGCCGCCTGGGGAACACTGAAGCTTTCTTT.

The chain recombines TRBV7-9 with TRBJ1-4; 9 bases align to TRBD1. The CDR3 has 15 residues. The J segment lost 7 bases and the V segment lost 5 bases, leaving 8 bases of the junction unmatched. Looked up from germline, CDR1 is SEHNR and CDR2 is FQNEAQ (reference sequence). CDR3 coding DNA: TGTGCCAGCAGCGACCGGGACAGGGATTCTGAAAAACTGTTTTTT. Protein sequence: CASSDRDRDSEKLFF.